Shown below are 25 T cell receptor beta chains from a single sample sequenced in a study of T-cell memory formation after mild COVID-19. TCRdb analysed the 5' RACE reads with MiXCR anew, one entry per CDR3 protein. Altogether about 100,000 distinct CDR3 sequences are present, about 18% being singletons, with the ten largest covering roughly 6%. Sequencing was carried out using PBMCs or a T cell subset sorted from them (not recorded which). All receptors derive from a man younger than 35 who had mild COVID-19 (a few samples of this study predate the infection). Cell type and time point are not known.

CDR3 sequence: CASSQDRTSGGHEQFF. The CDR3 nucleotides are TGTGCCAGCAGCCAAGACCGGACTAGCGGGGGGCATGAGCAGTTCTTC. The chain carries TRBV3-1 and TRBJ2-1; TRBD2 aligns across 14 bases. After removal of 0 bases from V and 8 bases from J, the junction contained 3 bases not matched to a gene. Germline V gives CDR1 LGHDT, CDR2 YNNKEL (reference sequence). The CDR3 consists of 16 residues.

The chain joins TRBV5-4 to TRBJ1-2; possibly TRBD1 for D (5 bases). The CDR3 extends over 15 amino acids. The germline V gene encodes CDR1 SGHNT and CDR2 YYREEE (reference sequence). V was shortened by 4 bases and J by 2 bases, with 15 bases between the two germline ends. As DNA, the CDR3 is TGTGCCAGCAGCGGACGAACGGGGGTAAACTATGGCTACACCTTC. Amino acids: CASSGRTGVNYGYTF.

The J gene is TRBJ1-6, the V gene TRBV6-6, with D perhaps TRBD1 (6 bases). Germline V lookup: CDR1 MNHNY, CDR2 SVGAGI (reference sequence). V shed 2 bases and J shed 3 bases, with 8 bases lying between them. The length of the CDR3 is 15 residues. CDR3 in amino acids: CASSYGGGYNSPLHF. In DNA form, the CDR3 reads TGTGCCAGCAGTTACGGGGGCGGCTATAATTCACCCCTCCACTTT.

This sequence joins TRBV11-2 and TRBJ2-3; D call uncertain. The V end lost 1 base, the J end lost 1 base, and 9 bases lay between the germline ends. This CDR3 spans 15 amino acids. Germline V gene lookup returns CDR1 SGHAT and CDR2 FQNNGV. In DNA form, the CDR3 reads TGTGCCAGCAGCTTAGTACCTTGGGGCACAGATACGCAGTATTTT. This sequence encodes CASSLVPWGTDTQYF.

CDR3 residues: CASRTGERTEAFF. The CDR3 DNA reads as TGCGCCAGCCGGACAGGGGAAAGGACTGAAGCTTTCTTT. The chain is built from TRBV5-1 and TRBJ1-1, with TRBD1 matching 9 bases. Germline V gene data show CDR1 as SGHRS and CDR2 as YFSETQ. V dropped 7 bases and J dropped 5; count of bases not matched to a gene: 6. The CDR3 is 13 amino acids.

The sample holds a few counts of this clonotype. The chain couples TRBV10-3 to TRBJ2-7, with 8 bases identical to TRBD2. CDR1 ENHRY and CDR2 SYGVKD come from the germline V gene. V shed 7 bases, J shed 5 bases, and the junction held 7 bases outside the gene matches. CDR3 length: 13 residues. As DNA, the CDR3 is TGTGCCATCACCGGGGGGGACCCGCACGAGCAGTACTTC. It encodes CAITGGDPHEQYF.

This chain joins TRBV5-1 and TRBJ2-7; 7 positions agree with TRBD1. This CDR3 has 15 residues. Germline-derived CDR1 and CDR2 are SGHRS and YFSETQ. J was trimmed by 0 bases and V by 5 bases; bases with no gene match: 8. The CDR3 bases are TGCGCCAGCAGAAGGGGGCCCCAAAGCTCCTACGAGCAGTACGTC. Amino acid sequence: CASRRGPQSSYEQYV.

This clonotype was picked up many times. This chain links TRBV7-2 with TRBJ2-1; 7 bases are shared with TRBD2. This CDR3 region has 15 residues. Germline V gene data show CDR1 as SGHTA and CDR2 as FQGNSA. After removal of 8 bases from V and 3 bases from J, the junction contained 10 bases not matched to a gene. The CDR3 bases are TGTGCCAGCTCCGAAGTCGGGGGGTTCTACAATGAGCAGTTCTTC. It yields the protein CASSEVGGFYNEQFF.

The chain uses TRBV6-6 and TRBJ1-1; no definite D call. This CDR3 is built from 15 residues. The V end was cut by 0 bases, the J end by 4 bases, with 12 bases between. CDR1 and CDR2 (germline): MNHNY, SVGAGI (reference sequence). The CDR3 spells CASSYSGQAGTEAFF. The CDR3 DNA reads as TGTGCCAGCAGTTACTCCGGGCAAGCGGGCACTGAAGCTTTCTTT.

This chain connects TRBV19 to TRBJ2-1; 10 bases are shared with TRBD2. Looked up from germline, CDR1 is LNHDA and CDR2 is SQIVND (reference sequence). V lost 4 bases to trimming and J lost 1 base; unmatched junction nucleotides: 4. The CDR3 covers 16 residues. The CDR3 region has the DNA TGTGCCAGTAGTAAGCGGGGGGGCCGGTCCTACAATGAGCAGTTCTTC. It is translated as CASSKRGGRSYNEQFF.

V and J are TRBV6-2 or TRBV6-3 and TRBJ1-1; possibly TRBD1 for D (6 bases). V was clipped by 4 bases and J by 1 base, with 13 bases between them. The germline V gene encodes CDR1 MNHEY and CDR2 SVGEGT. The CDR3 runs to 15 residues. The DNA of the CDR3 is TGTGCCAGCAGTTCCCAGGGGATAGGGAACACTGAAGCTTTCTTT. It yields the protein CASSSQGIGNTEAFF.

The CDR3 bases are TGTGCCAGCAGTACGGGACAGGTCAATCAGCCCCAGCATTTT. This gives the protein CASSTGQVNQPQHF. This chain joins TRBV12-3 or TRBV12-4 and TRBJ1-5; 8 positions agree with TRBD1. This CDR3 region has 14 residues. The V gene end was trimmed by 5 bases and the J gene end by 3 bases; junction bases not matched to a gene: 3.

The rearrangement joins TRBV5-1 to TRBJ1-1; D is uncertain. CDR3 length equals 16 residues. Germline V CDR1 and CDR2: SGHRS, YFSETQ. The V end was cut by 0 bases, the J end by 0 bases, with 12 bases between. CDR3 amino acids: CASSLGRGTVNTEAFF. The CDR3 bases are TGCGCCAGCAGCTTGGGACGCGGCACGGTGAACACTGAAGCTTTCTTT.

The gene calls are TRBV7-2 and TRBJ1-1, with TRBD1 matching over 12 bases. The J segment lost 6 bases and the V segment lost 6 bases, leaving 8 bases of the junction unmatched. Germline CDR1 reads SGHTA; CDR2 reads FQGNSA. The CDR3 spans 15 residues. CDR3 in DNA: TGTGCCAGCAGAGCCAGGGACAGGGGGCTTCCTGAAGCTTTCTTT. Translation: CASRARDRGLPEAFF.

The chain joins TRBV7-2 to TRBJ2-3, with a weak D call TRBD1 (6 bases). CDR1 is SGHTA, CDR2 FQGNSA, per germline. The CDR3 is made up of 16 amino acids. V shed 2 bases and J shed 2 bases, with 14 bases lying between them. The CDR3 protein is CASSLFYRAPTDTQYF. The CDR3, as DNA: TGTGCCAGCAGCTTATTTTACAGGGCCCCCACAGATACGCAGTATTTT.

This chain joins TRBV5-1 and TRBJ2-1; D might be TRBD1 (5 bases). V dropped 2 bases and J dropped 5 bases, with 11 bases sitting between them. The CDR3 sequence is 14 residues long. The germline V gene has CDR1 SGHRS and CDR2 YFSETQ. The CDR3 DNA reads TGCGCCAGCAGCTTTGGGCCGGACAACAATGAGCAGTTCTTC. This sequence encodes CASSFGPDNNEQFF. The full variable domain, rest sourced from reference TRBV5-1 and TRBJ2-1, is KAGVTQTPRYLIKTRGQQVTLSCSPISGHRSVSWYQQTPGQGLQFLFEYFSETQRNKGNFPGRFSGRQFSNSRSEMNVSTLELGDSALYLCASSFGPDNNEQFFGPGTRLTVL.

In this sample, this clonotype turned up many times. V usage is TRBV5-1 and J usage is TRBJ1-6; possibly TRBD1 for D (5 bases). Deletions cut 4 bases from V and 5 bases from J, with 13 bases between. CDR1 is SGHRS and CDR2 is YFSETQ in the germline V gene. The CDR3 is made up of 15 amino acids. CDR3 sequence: CASSLSSGNNSPLHF. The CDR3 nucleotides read TGCGCCAGCAGCCTGAGCTCAGGGAATAATTCACCCCTCCACTTT. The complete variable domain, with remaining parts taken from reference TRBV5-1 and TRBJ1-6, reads KAGVTQTPRYLIKTRGQQVTLSCSPISGHRSVSWYQQTPGQGLQFLFEYFSETQRNKGNFPGRFSGRQFSNSRSEMNVSTLELGDSALYLCASSLSSGNNSPLHFGNGTRLTVT.

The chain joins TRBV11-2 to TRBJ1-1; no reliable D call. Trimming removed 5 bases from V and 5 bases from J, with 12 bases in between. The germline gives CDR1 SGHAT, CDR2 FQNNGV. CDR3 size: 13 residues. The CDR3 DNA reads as TGTGCCAGCAGCGTTTCCCTCCGGACTGAAGCTTTCTTT. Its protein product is CASSVSLRTEAFF.

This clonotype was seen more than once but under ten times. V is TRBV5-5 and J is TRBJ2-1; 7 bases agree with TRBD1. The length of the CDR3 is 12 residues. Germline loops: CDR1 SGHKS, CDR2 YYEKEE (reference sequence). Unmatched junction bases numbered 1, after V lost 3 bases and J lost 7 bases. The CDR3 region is CASSSTGNEQFF. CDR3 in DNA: TGTGCCAGCAGCTCGACAGGGAATGAGCAGTTCTTC.

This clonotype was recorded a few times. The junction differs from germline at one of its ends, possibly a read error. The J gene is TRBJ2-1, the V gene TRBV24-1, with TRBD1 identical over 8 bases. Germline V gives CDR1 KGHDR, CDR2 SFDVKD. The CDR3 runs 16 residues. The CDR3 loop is CATSDRGAGGYHEQFF. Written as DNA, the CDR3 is TGTGCCACCAGTGATCGGGGCGCAGGGGGCTACCATGAGCAGTTCTTC.

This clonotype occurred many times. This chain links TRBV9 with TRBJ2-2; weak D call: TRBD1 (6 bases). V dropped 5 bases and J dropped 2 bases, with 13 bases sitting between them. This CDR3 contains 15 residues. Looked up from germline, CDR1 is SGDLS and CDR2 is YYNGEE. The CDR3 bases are TGTGCCAGCAGTGTCGGGACACTAAACACCGGGGAGCTGTTTTTT. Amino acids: CASSVGTLNTGELFF.

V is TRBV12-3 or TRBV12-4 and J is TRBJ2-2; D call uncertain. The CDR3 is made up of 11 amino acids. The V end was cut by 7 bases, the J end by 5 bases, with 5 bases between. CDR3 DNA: TGTGCCAGCACTCTGACCGGGGAGCTGTTTTTT. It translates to CASTLTGELFF.

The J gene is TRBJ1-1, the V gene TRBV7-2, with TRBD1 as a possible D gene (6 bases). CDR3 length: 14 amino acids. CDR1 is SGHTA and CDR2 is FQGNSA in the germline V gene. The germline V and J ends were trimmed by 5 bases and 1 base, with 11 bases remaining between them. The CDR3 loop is CASSQDRENTEAFF. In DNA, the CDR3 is TGTGCCAGCAGCCAGGACAGAGAGAACACTGAAGCTTTCTTT.

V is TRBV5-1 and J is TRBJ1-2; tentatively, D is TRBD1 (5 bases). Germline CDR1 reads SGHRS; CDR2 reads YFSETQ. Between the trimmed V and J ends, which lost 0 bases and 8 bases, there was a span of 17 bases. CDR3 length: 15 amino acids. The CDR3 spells CASSLVAKGLSGYTF. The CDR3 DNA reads TGCGCCAGCAGCTTGGTGGCCAAGGGGTTGTCGGGCTACACCTTC. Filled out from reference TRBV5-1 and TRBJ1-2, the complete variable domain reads KAGVTQTPRYLIKTRGQQVTLSCSPISGHRSVSWYQQTPGQGLQFLFEYFSETQRNKGNFPGRFSGRQFSNSRSEMNVSTLELGDSALYLCASSLVAKGLSGYTFGSGTRLTVV.

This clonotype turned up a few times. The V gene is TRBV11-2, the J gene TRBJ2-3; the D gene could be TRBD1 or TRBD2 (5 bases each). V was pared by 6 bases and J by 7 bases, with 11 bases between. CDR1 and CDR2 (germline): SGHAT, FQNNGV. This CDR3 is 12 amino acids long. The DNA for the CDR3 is TGTGCCAGCAGAAGGGACGGGTATACGCAGTATTTT. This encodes CASRRDGYTQYF. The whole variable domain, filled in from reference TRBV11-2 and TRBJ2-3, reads EAGVAQSPRYKIIEKRQSVAFWCNPISGHATLYWYQQILGQGPKLLIQFQNNGVVDDSQLPKDRFSAERLKGVDSTLKIQPAKLEDSAVYLCASRRDGYTQYFGPGTRLTVL.